Listed below are T cell receptor beta chains from one sample, sequenced in a study of T-cell reconstitution after alpha-beta-depleted transplantation in children. TCRdb ran MiXCR on the PCR reads and lists one entry per CDR3 protein. The top ten clones hold approximately 10% of a sample with 250,000 to 350,000 distinct CDR3 sequences, more than 20% of them seen once. Sequenced material: PBMCs, mostly from graft donor cells, taken 180 days after TCRalphabeta/CD19-depleted stem cell transplant. Source of these receptors: a male patient younger than 18 who had a stem cell transplant for acute lymphoblastic leukemia, so the T cells may come from the graft donor. CDR3s include the opening cysteine and the closing phenylalanine or tryptophan. Fields, in order: clone size, D gene, J gene, V gene, CDR3 length, CDR3 DNA, CDR3 protein. A D gene is named only where the DNA matches it firmly. The size field is filled for only some rows; it gives once, few, many or a size class.

few | NA | TRBJ1-5 | TRBV24-1 | 15 | TGTGCCACCTCGGACGGCTTTTATAGCAATCAGCCCCAGCATTTT | CATSDGFYSNQPQHF
many | NA | TRBJ2-2 | TRBV29-1 | 16 | TGCAGCGTCCTCCGAACGGACACCACCTTTACCGGGGAGCTGTTTTTT | CSVLRTDTTFTGELFF
few | TRBD1 | TRBJ2-5 | TRBV10-2 | 14 | TGCGCCAGCAGGGGGACAGGGTTTTCAGAGACCCAGTACTTC | CASRGTGFSETQYF
few | TRBD2 | TRBJ2-3 | TRBV12-3/TRBV12-4 | 15 | TGTGCCAGCAGCCGCAGACTAGCGGGAGCAGATACGCAGTATTTT | CASSRRLAGADTQYF
NA | NA | TRBJ1-4 | TRBV6-1 | 14 | TGTGCCAGCAGTAATGACAGTTATAATGAAAAACTGTTTTTT | CASSNDSYNEKLFF
NA | TRBD1 | TRBJ2-7 | TRBV7-9 | 14 | TGTGCCAGCAGCTCGGGACAGGGGGCCAACGAGCAGTACTTC | CASSSGQGANEQYF
few | NA | TRBJ2-5 | TRBV5-1 | 16 | TGCGCCAGCAGCTTGTTCGTAGTTGGGTTCAGACGGACCCAGTACTTC | CASSLFVVGFRRTQYF
NA | NA | TRBJ2-1 | TRBV24-1 | 14 | TGTGCCACCTCCAGGGGAAGCTCCTACAATGAGCAGTTCTTC | CATSRGSSYNEQFF
many | NA | TRBJ2-1 | TRBV7-3 | 13 | TGTGCCAGTAAAATGGGACCCTACAATGAGCAGTTCTTC | CASKMGPYNEQFF
few | TRBD2 | TRBJ2-7 | TRBV18 | 14 | TGTGCCAGCTCACCATTGACTAGCTGGGGCGAGCAGTACTTC | CASSPLTSWGEQYF
few | NA | TRBJ2-1 | TRBV11-3 | 15 | TGTGCCAGCAGCCCGACCCCCTCCGGTCGCAATGAGCAGTTCTTC | CASSPTPSGRNEQFF
NA | NA | TRBJ2-3 | TRBV12-3/TRBV12-4 | 12 | TGTGCCAGCAGCCCTAACAGTGATGCGCAGTATTTT | CASSPNSDAQYF
few | NA | TRBJ2-2 | TRBV5-5 | 14 | TGTGCCAGCAGCCCCGGGCCATTAGGAGGGGAGCTGTTTTTT | CASSPGPLGGELFF
NA | NA | TRBJ1-2 | TRBV6-5 | 15 | TGTGCCAGCAGTCACGGGAGTTGGGGCCCCAATGGCTACACCTTC | CASSHGSWGPNGYTF
NA | TRBD2 | TRBJ2-2 | TRBV7-3 | 17 | TGTGCCAGCAGCCCCAACTCTGCGGGAGGGAGCACCGGGGAGCTGTTTTTT | CASSPNSAGGSTGELFF
few | TRBD1 | TRBJ1-5 | TRBV20-1 | 14 | TGCAGTGCTAGGGGGACAGCCCTCGATCAGCCCCAGCATTTT | CSARGTALDQPQHF
NA | NA | TRBJ2-3 | TRBV27 | 16 | TGTGCCAGCAGACGAGCCGGGAGACAGGGAGCAGATACGCAGTATTTT | CASRRAGRQGADTQYF
many | TRBD1 | TRBJ1-1 | TRBV5-1 | 14 | TGCGCCAGCAGGTCGGGACAGCCGAACACTGAAGCTTTCTTT | CASRSGQPNTEAFF
NA | TRBD2 | TRBJ2-5 | TRBV5-1 | 18 | TGCGCCAGCAGCCCGAGGCTAGCGGGACTCAACTTCCAAGAGACCCAGTACTTC | CASSPRLAGLNFQETQYF
NA | TRBD1 | TRBJ1-5 | TRBV5-1 | 17 | TGCGCCAGCAGCTCCTACCCACTGGGACAGGGCGGCCAGCCCCAGCATTTT | CASSSYPLGQGGQPQHF
few | TRBD2 | TRBJ2-7 | TRBV7-3 | 16 | TGTGCCAGCAGCTTAGAGGGCGGGAGAAGTGGGCACGAGCAGTACTTC | CASSLEGGRSGHEQYF
few | NA | TRBJ2-3 | TRBV6-5 | 16 | TGTGCCAGCAGTTACTCGGAGGGATCTAGCACAGATACGCAGTATTTT | CASSYSEGSSTDTQYF
NA | NA | TRBJ2-5 | TRBV5-1 | 16 | TGCGCCAGCAGCCCGGACAGCGGCCAGTCTCAAGAGACCCAGTACTTC | CASSPDSGQSQETQYF
NA | TRBD1 | TRBJ1-1 | TRBV6-1 | 17 | TGTGCCAGCAGTACAAGGACAGGTTTTAGGGCAAACACTGAAGCTTTCTTT | CASSTRTGFRANTEAFF
NA | TRBD2 | TRBJ2-5 | TRBV28 | 17 | TGTGCCAGCAGTTCTCTCCTGGGACTAGCGGAACAAGAGACCCAGTACTTC | CASSSLLGLAEQETQYF
few | TRBD2 | TRBJ2-5 | TRBV29-1 | 18 | TGCAGCGTTGAAAAAATAGGTGGACTAGCGGGATGGCGAGAGACCCAGTACTTC | CSVEKIGGLAGWRETQYF
few | TRBD2 | TRBJ2-5 | TRBV11-2 | 16 | TGTGCCAGCAGCTCGCGAAGGACTAGCGGAGAAGAGACCCAGTACTTC | CASSSRRTSGEETQYF